In this sample, the clone carrying this TCR beta chain turned up a few times. Individual cDNA molecules each received unique molecular identifiers attached to them. TCRdb re-called the 5' RACE reads through MiXCR, storing one row per CDR3 protein. This repertoire shows around 66,000 distinct CDR3 sequences, 5% to 6.5% found once; its top ten account for approximately 3.6%. This record belongs to a study of early T cells in non-severe SARS-CoV-2 infection. CDR1 is SNHLY, CDR2 FYNNEI, per germline. The CDR3 runs to 15 residues. V was pared by 6 bases and J by 5 bases, with 16 bases between. The chain links TRBV2 to TRBJ1-4; D perhaps matches TRBD1 (6 bases). The sequenced sample was whole blood, obtained at baseline. The TCR was taken from an adult who was a healthcare worker with PCR-confirmed SARS-CoV-2 infection or an uninfected control (not recorded which). This CDR3 reads CASRDARGKNEKLFF. The DNA for the CDR3 is TGTGCCAGCAGGGACGCGAGGGGGAAGAATGAAAAACTGTTTTTT.